The T cell receptor (beta chain) under discussion was sequenced for a study of OX40 agonist ivuxolimab in advanced cancers. Drawing of blood for sampling happened at baseline, at cycle 4 day 1, and at cycle 7 day 1. Findings and limits, study-wide: Several nonresponders also turned out to have low normalized T-cell clonal expansion. No determination was made of the antigen specificity of the expanded peripheral T cells.

With regard to this clone: The antigen is undetermined.

The V and J ends lost 5 bases and 3 bases respectively, with 11 bases between them. Germline V CDR1 and CDR2: SSHAT, FNYEAQ (reference sequence). CDR3 length: 15 amino acids. The repertoire was sequenced with immunoSEQ multiplex PCR; TCRdb's copy has only in-frame clones and lacks some. The sample lists tens of thousands of clones, 65% to 85% occurring once. The sample in question was CD4+ or CD8+ T cells sorted from blood, obtained in a trial of the OX40 agonist ivuxolimab. The sequence was obtained from an adult with an advanced solid tumor such as melanoma, head and neck, liver or kidney cancer. V and J are TRBV7-7 and TRBJ2-6; TRBD1 might be the D (5 bases). The CDR3 region is CASSPGLGGANVLTF. Written as DNA, the CDR3 is TGTGCCAGCAGCCCAGGGCTGGGTGGGGCCAACGTCCTGACTTTC.